A selection of T cell receptor beta chains follows, all from one sample in a study of breast tumors, draining lymph nodes, adjacent tissues. Each CDR3 protein gets one entry after TCRdb re-called the multiplex PCR reads with MiXCR. The sample records about 230,000 distinct CDR3 sequences, approximately 29% being singletons. The specimen was axillary lymph node tissue. Receptors originate from a female donor with breast cancer. Some clones in this sample may be carry-over from other donors' samples. CDR3s include the opening cysteine and the closing phenylalanine or tryptophan. The order of the fields is V gene, D gene, clone size, J gene, CDR3 DNA, CDR3 protein. A D gene is named only where the DNA matches it firmly. Clone size, where shown, is once, few, many, or a class for clones that have expanded.

TRBV7-9,-,many,TRBJ2-3,TGTGCCAGCAGCTTGGGTAGCAGAGATACGCAGTATTTT,CASSLGSRDTQYF
TRBV5-4,TRBD1,few,TRBJ1-1,TGTGCCAGCAGCATCCGACAGGGAAGTACTGAAGCTTTCTTT,CASSIRQGSTEAFF
TRBV2,-,-,TRBJ1-2,TGTGCCAGCACCATGTCCGGGAACGATGGCTACACCTTC,CASTMSGNDGYTF
TRBV7-3,TRBD1,many,TRBJ2-1,TGTGCCAGCAGCTTAGGGACAGGGGGCTTTGGGTCCTACAATGAGCAGTTCTTC,CASSLGTGGFGSYNEQFF
TRBV20-1,-,many,TRBJ1-2,TGCAGTGCCGGAGACCGGGACACGTACTATGGCTACACCTTC,CSAGDRDTYYGYTF
TRBV2,-,many,TRBJ1-2,TGTGCCAGCAGTGTCCAGCTTAACTATGGCTACACCTTC,CASSVQLNYGYTF
TRBV9,-,many,TRBJ2-1,TGTGCCAGCAGCGTGGATCTCCACAATGAGCAGTTCTTC,CASSVDLHNEQFF
TRBV27,-,many,TRBJ2-7,TGTGCCAGCAGTTTATCGAGGGGCTACGAGCAGTACTTC,CASSLSRGYEQYF
TRBV10-1,-,-,TRBJ1-1,TGCGCCAGCAGCGAAGACAGAAAAACTGAAGCTTTCTTT,CASSEDRKTEAFF
TRBV20-1,-,-,TRBJ1-4,TGCAGTGCTAGAGAGGGTGGGCGCGCAAAACTGTTTTTT,CSAREGGRAKLFF
TRBV10-3,TRBD2,many,TRBJ2-3,TGTGCCATCAGTGAGTCGTCTAGCGGGAGTATGGATACGCAGTATTTT,CAISESSSGSMDTQYF
TRBV10-3,-,many,TRBJ1-6,TGTGCCATCGGACCGATCAATTCACCCCTCCACTTT,CAIGPINSPLHF
TRBV7-2,-,-,TRBJ1-1,TGTGCCAGCAGCTTAGGGCAGCATAACACTGAAGCTTTCTTT,CASSLGQHNTEAFF
TRBV7-9,-,many,TRBJ2-1,TGTGCCAGCAGCTTAAAGGGCTCCGTGGTGGCGTACAATGAGCAGTTCTTC,CASSLKGSVVAYNEQFF
TRBV12-3/TRBV12-4,-,-,TRBJ1-2,TGTGCCAGCAGTCAGCGGACTAGAAGCTATGGCTACACCTTC,CASSQRTRSYGYTF
TRBV6-5,-,few,TRBJ2-7,TGTGCCAGCATGGGGTTAGCCGGGCACGGGCAGTACTTC,CASMGLAGHGQYF
TRBV7-3,-,many,TRBJ2-5,TGTGCCAGCAGCTTTTCGGGTCAAGAGACCCAGTACTTC,CASSFSGQETQYF
TRBV6-2/TRBV6-3,-,few,TRBJ2-1,TGTGCCAGCAGAAGGCGAGGTTACAATGAGCAGTTCTTC,CASRRRGYNEQFF
TRBV7-9,TRBD1,many,TRBJ1-4,TGTGCCAGCAGCCCCCGTGGGACAGTTAATGAAAAACTGTTTTTT,CASSPRGTVNEKLFF
TRBV10-2,-,many,TRBJ2-3,TGCGCCACCACACCGGAGGGGAGGCAGTATTTT,CATTPEGRQYF
TRBV18,-,many,TRBJ2-5,TGTGCCAGCTCACCGTCACAGGGAATGAGGCAAGAGACCCAGTACTTC,CASSPSQGMRQETQYF
TRBV11-3,TRBD1,many,TRBJ2-7,TGTGCCAGCAGCTTTAAAAGGACAGGGCGCTCCGAGCAGTACTTC,CASSFKRTGRSEQYF
TRBV2,-,once,TRBJ1-5,TGTGCCAGCAGTCGACCAGGAGGGCATAGCAATCAGCCCCAGCATTTT,CASSRPGGHSNQPQHF
TRBV7-8,TRBD2,-,TRBJ2-7,TGTGCCAGCAGCTGGACTAGCGGGAAAGGCTACGAGCAGTACTTC,CASSWTSGKGYEQYF
TRBV12-5,TRBD2,many,TRBJ2-1,TGTGCTAGTGACCCGGGACTAGGGTACAATGAGCAGTTCTTC,CASDPGLGYNEQFF
TRBV7-9,-,many,TRBJ1-2,TGTGCCAGCAGGCCGAAGGGGGGGGGTGGCTACACCTTC,CASRPKGGGGYTF
TRBV19,TRBD2,-,TRBJ2-1,TGTGCCAGTCGTACGGAGAATAGCGGGAAGTCTCACAATGAGCAGTTCTTC,CASRTENSGKSHNEQFF
TRBV12-3/TRBV12-4,TRBD1,-,TRBJ1-1,TGTGCCAGCAGTAAGACAGGGGGCGTGTCAGCTTTCTTT,CASSKTGGVSAFF
TRBV7-9,TRBD2,many,TRBJ2-1,TGTGCCAGCAGCTTAGAGCGGGAGTACAATGAGCAGTTCTTC,CASSLEREYNEQFF
TRBV14,TRBD1,many,TRBJ2-7,TGTGCCAGCAGCCTTCTAGACAGGGTGCGGGTCGAGCAGTACTTC,CASSLLDRVRVEQYF
TRBV29-1,-,many,TRBJ1-1,TGCAGCGTTGATGCGAGGGGAAAAGCTTTCTTT,CSVDARGKAFF
TRBV20-1,TRBD2,many,TRBJ2-2,TGCAGTGCTAGCCTCCCCAGAGCGGGAACCGGGGAGCTGTTTTTT,CSASLPRAGTGELFF
TRBV5-1,TRBD2,-,TRBJ2-3,TGCGCCAGCAGACTTACGGGACTAGCGGGATCGCAGTATTTT,CASRLTGLAGSQYF
TRBV7-3,TRBD1,many,TRBJ2-3,TGTGCCAGCAGCTCCGGGACAGGGGGCCTAGATACGCAGTATTTT,CASSSGTGGLDTQYF
TRBV13,TRBD1,-,TRBJ1-1,TGTGCCAGCAGCTCATTACAGGGGACCACTGAAGCTTTCTTT,CASSSLQGTTEAFF
TRBV27,TRBD1,many,TRBJ1-5,TGTGCCAGCAGTTTGACAGGGAATCAGCCCCAGCATTTT,CASSLTGNQPQHF
TRBV10-3,-,many,TRBJ2-1,TGTGCCATCAGTGAAGGGGAAGCGGATGAGCAGTTCTTC,CAISEGEADEQFF
TRBV20-1,TRBD1,many,TRBJ2-3,TGCAGTGCCCCAGGGGGTTGGACCGGAGATACGCAGTATTTT,CSAPGGWTGDTQYF
TRBV7-9,-,many,TRBJ2-3,TGTGCCAGCAGCCCCGGGCCTTACCGCACAGATACGCAGTATTTT,CASSPGPYRTDTQYF
TRBV6-5,TRBD2,few,TRBJ2-5,TGTGCCAGCACCCTAGCGGGAGGTAACCAAGAGACCCAGTACTTC,CASTLAGGNQETQYF